Below are 22 T cell receptor beta chains sequenced from a single sample in a study of cytomegalovirus exposure and HLA in healthy donors. 60 Vbeta and 13 Jbeta primers were used in PCR. Only in-frame clones appear in the TCRdb table, and some are missing; sequencing was by immunoSEQ multiplex PCR. Of roughly 100,000 clones in the sample, more than 60% are singletons; the top ten hold about 2.5%. The sample consisted of PBMCs. These receptors came from a man aged 40-55 years in good health and CMV-seronegative.

The chain uses TRBV2 and TRBJ1-4; no definite D call. V lost 10 bases and J 7 bases, leaving 16 bases between the germline ends. CDR1 SNHLY and CDR2 FYNNEI come from the germline V gene. There are 13 residues in the CDR3. CDR3 protein: CATNNDPGEKLFF. CDR3 nucleotide sequence: TGTGCCACCAACAACGACCCGGGTGAAAAACTGTTTTTT.

This sequence joins TRBV7-2 and TRBJ2-7; perhaps TRBD2 as D (6 bases). From germline, CDR1 is SGHTA and CDR2 FQGNSA. V lost 4 bases, J lost 2 bases, and 15 bases lay in between. The CDR3 consists of 15 residues. In DNA, the CDR3 is TGTGCCAGCAGCTACCAAAGCGGGCCCGCCTACGAGCAGTACTTC. This encodes CASSYQSGPAYEQYF.

This chain links TRBV19 with TRBJ2-1; 7 bases agree with TRBD2. Per the germline V gene, CDR1 is LNHDA and CDR2 is SQIVND (reference sequence). This CDR3 is 15 amino acids long. The ends lost 4 bases at V and 7 bases at J; junction bases unmatched: 10. The CDR3 sequence: CASSTPRLARNEQFF. CDR3 nucleotide sequence: TGTGCCAGTAGTACCCCGCGACTAGCCAGAAATGAGCAGTTCTTC.

V usage is TRBV12-5 and J usage is TRBJ2-3, with 8 bases aligning to TRBD2. CDR3 length: 17 residues. Germline V lookup: CDR1 LGHNT, CDR2 FRNRAP. V shed 6 bases, J shed 1 base, and the junction held 12 bases outside the gene matches. The chain's CDR3 is CASGATGGRGGTDTQYF. CDR3 DNA sequence: TGTGCTAGTGGAGCTACTGGGGGGCGGGGGGGCACAGATACGCAGTATTTT. Filled out from reference TRBV12-5 and TRBJ2-3, the complete variable domain reads DARVTQTPRHKVTEMGQEVTMRCQPILGHNTVFWYRQTMMQGLELLAYFRNRAPLDDSGMPKDRFSAEMPDATLATLKIQPSEPRDSAVYFCASGATGGRGGTDTQYFGPGTRLTVL.

The chain combines TRBV4-1 with TRBJ1-4, with D tentatively TRBD1 (5 bases). CDR1 and CDR2 from the germline V gene are MGHRA and YSYEKL. The CDR3 extends over 15 amino acids. V lost 0 bases and J lost 8, with 13 bases in between. The CDR3 loop is CASSQDGGIAEKLFF. Written as DNA, the CDR3 is TGCGCCAGCAGCCAAGACGGGGGAATCGCGGAAAAACTGTTTTTT.

Here the CDR3 reads CASSSGHKEAPLHF. The CDR3, as DNA: TGTGCCAGCAGCTCGGGACATAAGGAAGCACCCCTCCACTTT. The rearrangement uses TRBV9 and TRBJ1-6, with a tentative D call TRBD1 (6 bases). The CDR3 covers 14 residues. Germline loops: CDR1 SGDLS, CDR2 YYNGEE. The V gene lost 4 bases and the J gene lost 11 bases, with 16 bases spanning the gap. Full variable domain (missing parts from reference TRBV9 and TRBJ1-6): DSGVTQTPKHLITATGQRVTLRCSPRSGDLSVYWYQQSLDQGLQFLIQYYNGEERAKGNILERFSAQQFPDLHSELNLSSLELGDSALYFCASSSGHKEAPLHFGNGTRLTVT.

This clone was counted only a few times. The chain joins TRBV4-1 to TRBJ2-1, with TRBD2 matching 8 bases. Germline values: CDR1 MGHRA, CDR2 YSYEKL. This CDR3 region has 18 residues. The trim removed 3 bases at V and 0 bases at J, leaving 10 bases unmatched. As DNA, the CDR3 is TGCGCCAGCAGCCAGGGGGTTAGCGGGACACTCTCCTACAATGAGCAGTTCTTC. Amino acid sequence: CASSQGVSGTLSYNEQFF.

CDR3: CASSQERTVLYGYTF. CDR3 nucleotides: TGCGCCAGCAGCCAGGAGAGGACAGTACTCTATGGCTACACCTTC. The rearrangement uses TRBV4-1 and TRBJ1-2, with D possibly TRBD1 on 6 matching bases. Between the trimmed V and J ends, which lost 3 bases and 4 bases, there was a span of 15 bases. From germline, CDR1 is MGHRA and CDR2 YSYEKL. The length of the CDR3 is 15 residues.

The J gene is TRBJ2-7, the V gene TRBV5-6; 7 bases are a match to TRBD2. The CDR3 runs 13 residues. Trimming at V came to 0 bases and at J to 6 bases, leaving 3 bases not matched to a gene. CDR1 and CDR2 (germline): SGHDT, YYEEEE. CDR3 nucleotide sequence: TGTGCCAGCAGCTTGGGACTAGCTTCCGAGCAGTACTTC. Its protein is CASSLGLASEQYF.

The J gene is TRBJ2-2, the V gene TRBV19; D might be TRBD1 (6 bases). V lost 8 bases, J lost 3 bases, and 16 bases lay in between. CDR1 is LNHDA and CDR2 is SQIVND in the germline V gene (reference sequence). CDR3 size: 15 residues. The CDR3 DNA reads as TGTGCCAGTGGAGGTATGACAGGACACACCGGGGAGCTGTTTTTT. It codes for CASGGMTGHTGELFF.

V gene TRBV5-1 combines with J gene TRBJ2-3; 10 bases fit TRBD2. The CDR3 totals 17 residues. Germline CDR1 SGHRS, CDR2 YFSETQ. Losses at the gene ends were 1 base for V and 1 base for J; bases not matched to a gene: 6. DNA for the CDR3: TGCGCCAGCAGCTTGAGCGGGGGGGCTCGCCGCACAGATACGCAGTATTTT. Translating gives CASSLSGGARRTDTQYF. Together with reference TRBV5-1 and TRBJ2-3, the CDR3 gives the full variable domain: KAGVTQTPRYLIKTRGQQVTLSCSPISGHRSVSWYQQTPGQGLQFLFEYFSETQRNKGNFPGRFSGRQFSNSRSEMNVSTLELGDSALYLCASSLSGGARRTDTQYFGPGTRLTVL.

CDR3 in amino acids: CASSESLADSTDTQYF. The CDR3 DNA reads as TGTGCCAGCAGTGAATCACTAGCGGATAGCACAGATACGCAGTATTTT. V gene TRBV25-1 combines with J gene TRBJ2-3, with 8 bases aligning to TRBD2. The CDR3 covers 16 residues. Germline CDR1 MGHDK, CDR2 SYGVNS. V dropped 1 base and J dropped 0; count of bases not matched to a gene: 3. The full variable domain, completed using reference TRBV25-1 and TRBJ2-3, is EADIYQTPRYLVIGTGKKITLECSQTMGHDKMYWYQQDPGMELHLIHYSYGVNSTEKGDLSSESTVSRIRTEHFPLTLESARPSHTSQYLCASSESLADSTDTQYFGPGTRLTVL.

The J gene is TRBJ2-5, the V gene TRBV27; tentative D call: TRBD2 (7 bases). The CDR3 is made up of 14 amino acids. From germline, CDR1 is MNHEY and CDR2 SMNVEV (reference sequence). Trimming removed 1 base at V and 3 bases at J, with 9 bases between. The CDR3, as DNA: TGTGCCAGCAGTTTATGGGGGGGCAAAGAGACCCAGTACTTC. Its translation is CASSLWGGKETQYF.

The genes are TRBV29-1 and TRBJ2-2, with D tentatively TRBD1 (6 bases). Trimming shortened V by 1 base and J by 3 bases, and 12 bases separated the two germline ends. CDR1 and CDR2 from the germline V gene are SQVTM and ANQGSEA. The CDR3 is made up of 15 amino acids. The CDR3: CSVEAGQVHTGELFF. The CDR3 DNA reads as TGCAGCGTTGAAGCGGGACAAGTACACACCGGGGAGCTGTTTTTT.

This clone was detected a few times. The chain is built from TRBV15 and TRBJ1-2, with D perhaps matching TRBD1 (6 bases). The V and J ends lost 0 bases and 7 bases respectively, with 12 bases between them. Germline values: CDR1 LNHNV, CDR2 YYDKDF (reference sequence). CDR3 length: 14 amino acids. The CDR3 DNA is TGTGCCACCAGCAGAGATACAGGGATCGGTGGCTACACCTTC. Amino acid sequence: CATSRDTGIGGYTF.

The rearrangement joins TRBV6-1 to TRBJ2-5; 10 bases are shared with TRBD1. Germline trimming cut 8 bases from V and 3 bases from J; bases unmatched to any gene: 6. The CDR3 is 14 residues long. Germline CDR1 is MNHNS and CDR2 is SASEGT. As DNA, the CDR3 is TGTGCCAGCGGGAGAGGACAGGGGGAAGAGACCCAGTACTTC. It is translated as CASGRGQGEETQYF.

This clone was recorded a few times. CDR3 in amino acids: CASSGWSTNEKLFF. CDR3 sequence (DNA): TGTGCCAGCAGTGGTTGGAGTACGAATGAAAAACTGTTTTTT. The genes are TRBV2 and TRBJ1-4, with D unresolved. Germline CDR1 SNHLY, CDR2 FYNNEI. The CDR3 has 14 amino acids. Trimming took 4 bases from V and 5 from J, leaving 11 bases between them.

About this clone: The junction departs from the called germline gene at one end, perhaps through a read error. The chain joins TRBV19 to TRBJ1-2, with 7 bases fitting TRBD1. Per the germline V gene, CDR1 is LNHDA and CDR2 is SQIVND (reference sequence). CDR3 length equals 13 residues. The DNA for the CDR3 is TGTGCCAGTAGTCTAGACAGGGACTATGGCTACACCTTC. Translation: CASSLDRDYGYTF.

This clone occurred once. The junction and the germline gene differ at one end; a read error may be behind it. V gene TRBV11-2 combines with J gene TRBJ2-7, with a possible D match to TRBD2 (6 bases). This CDR3 spans 15 amino acids. The germline CDR1 and CDR2 sequences are SGHAT and FQNNGV. Here the CDR3 DNA reads TGTGCCAGCAGCTTAGCACTTTCCCACGAAGCGGGCAGTAACTTC. It specifies CASSLALSHEAGSNF.

This chain joins TRBV7-9 and TRBJ2-5; TRBD2 matches at 8 bases. The CDR3 spans 15 residues. V was clipped by 0 bases and J by 2 bases; unmatched bases: 2. Germline CDR1 and CDR2: SEHNR and FQNEAQ (reference sequence). The CDR3, as DNA: TGTGCCAGCAGCTTAGCGGCGGGGGGTCAAGAGACCCAGTACTTC. The encoded protein is CASSLAAGGQETQYF.

This clone occurred once. The chain combines TRBV2 with TRBJ1-2; 8 bases match TRBD1. Unmatched junction bases numbered 11, after V lost 7 bases and J lost 4 bases. CDR3 size: 15 residues. CDR1 and CDR2 (germline): SNHLY, FYNNEI. CDR3 region: CASNDPTGEAYGYTF. DNA of the CDR3: TGTGCCAGCAATGACCCGACAGGGGAAGCCTATGGCTACACCTTC.

This clone was observed a handful of times. The chain recombines TRBV6-5 with TRBJ2-7, with D possibly being TRBD2 (5 bases). The CDR3 contains 13 residues. Trimming cost V 5 bases and J 4 bases, with 12 bases left between them. The germline gives CDR1 MNHEY, CDR2 SVGAGI. The CDR3, as DNA: TGTGCCAGCAGTCCCCCCCCGGGGTACGAGCAGTACTTC. Translating it yields CASSPPPGYEQYF.